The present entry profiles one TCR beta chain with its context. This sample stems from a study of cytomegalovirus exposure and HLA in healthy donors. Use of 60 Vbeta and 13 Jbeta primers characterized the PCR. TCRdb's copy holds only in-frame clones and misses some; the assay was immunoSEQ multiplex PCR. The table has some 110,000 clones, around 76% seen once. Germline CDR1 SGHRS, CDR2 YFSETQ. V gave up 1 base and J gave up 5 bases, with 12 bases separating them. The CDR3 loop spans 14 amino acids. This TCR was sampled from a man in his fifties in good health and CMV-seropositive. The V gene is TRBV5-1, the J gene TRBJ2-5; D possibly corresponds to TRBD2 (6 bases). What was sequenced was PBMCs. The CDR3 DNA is TGCGCCAGCAGCTTGATGGGGACTGAGGAGACCCAGTACTTC. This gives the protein CASSLMGTEETQYF.